The 24 T cell receptor beta chains given below trace back to one sample, sequenced in a study of cytomegalovirus exposure and HLA in healthy donors. Vbeta (60) and Jbeta (13) primers were used in the PCR. Profiled with immunoSEQ multiplex PCR; TCRdb holds only in-frame clones, not every one. The sample records a few hundred thousand clones, about 77% being singletons. The specimen was PBMCs. These receptor sequences come from a woman aged 25 to 39 in good health and CMV-seronegative.

This chain uses TRBV5-1 with TRBJ1-3; no reliable D call. Germline values: CDR1 SGHRS, CDR2 YFSETQ. Trimming removed 1 base at V and 0 bases at J, with 8 bases between. The CDR3 loop spans 15 amino acids. The CDR3 protein is CASSLNSPSGNTIYF. The DNA for the CDR3 is TGCGCCAGCAGCTTGAACAGCCCCTCTGGAAACACCATATATTTT.

The rearrangement links TRBV6-1 to TRBJ2-7; 8 bases agree with TRBD2. V was clipped by 7 bases and J by 2 bases; unmatched bases: 10. This CDR3 region has 15 residues. Per the germline V gene, CDR1 is MNHNS and CDR2 is SASEGT. The DNA of the CDR3 is TGTGCCAGCAACTTCCTAGCGGGTGGCGCCTACGAGCAGTACTTC. This sequence encodes CASNFLAGGAYEQYF.

The chain has TRBV30 and TRBJ2-1; 11 bases align to TRBD2. Germline V gene lookup returns CDR1 GTSNPN and CDR2 SVGIG (reference sequence). V was clipped by 4 bases and J by 6 bases; unmatched bases: 5. The CDR3 length is 14 residues. The CDR3 loop reads CAWTSGTSGNEQFF. The CDR3 DNA sequence: TGTGCCTGGACTTCCGGGACTAGCGGCAATGAGCAGTTCTTC. Using reference TRBV30 and TRBJ2-1 for the parts outside the CDR3, the full variable domain is SQTIHQWPATLVQPVGSPLSLECTVEGTSNPNLYWYRQAAGRGLQLLFYSVGIGQISSEVPQNLSASRPQDRQFILSSKKLLLSDSGFYLCAWTSGTSGNEQFFGPGTRLTVL.

As concerns this clone: Germline and junction disagree at one end, which may indicate a read error. The chain couples TRBV7-9 to TRBJ1-4; 9 bases are shared with TRBD1. The CDR3 runs to 14 residues. The germline V gene encodes CDR1 SEHNR and CDR2 FQNEAQ (reference sequence). CDR3 DNA sequence: TGTTCCAGCAGCCCCGGGACAGGGAATGAAAAACTGTTTTTT. It yields the protein CSSSPGTGNEKLFF.

This chain uses TRBV21-1 with TRBJ1-5; the DNA was not used to check the table's D call, TRBD1. TRBV21-1 represents a pseudogene. The CDR3 is 20 amino acids. CDR3 DNA: TGTGCCAGCACCAACAAAGCTACCCGCCAGGGGGCGCGGGGTGGTCAGCCCCAGCATTTT. It yields the protein CASTNKATRQGARGGQPQHF.

V is TRBV2 and J is TRBJ2-7, with no clear D. The germline V gene has CDR1 SNHLY and CDR2 FYNNEI. V lost 3 bases and J lost 2, with 8 bases in between. This CDR3 spans 13 amino acids. The chain's CDR3 is CASSDYAAYEQYF. The CDR3 nucleotides are TGTGCCAGCAGTGACTACGCGGCCTACGAGCAGTACTTC.

The rearrangement uses TRBV7-9 and TRBJ1-1; 10 bases align to TRBD1. Germline lookup yields CDR1 SEHNR and CDR2 FQNEAQ (reference sequence). The V gene end was trimmed by 4 bases and the J gene end by 9 bases; junction bases not matched to a gene: 14. The CDR3 totals 16 residues. The CDR3 DNA reads TGTGCCAGCAGCTCCCTTCCGGGGACAGGGGCAGGGAAAGCTTTCTTT. This translates into CASSSLPGTGAGKAFF.

The chain joins TRBV30 to TRBJ2-5; 10 bases are shared with TRBD1. The tail of the sequence fits TRBJ2-7 better, so the J call may be wrong. The CDR3 is 18 amino acids. CDR1 is GTSNPN and CDR2 is SVGIG in the germline V gene (reference sequence). The CDR3 sequence is CASSETIRPGQGLPEQYF. For the CDR3, the DNA is TGTGCCTCGAGCGAAACGATCCGACCGGGACAGGGGTTACCCGAGCAGTACTTC.

The chain joins TRBV4-1 to TRBJ2-5; TRBD1 might be the D (6 bases). With the DNA end fitting TRBJ2-7 better, the J assignment may be wrong. Germline V CDR1 and CDR2: MGHRA, YSYEKL. The CDR3 loop spans 15 amino acids. CDR3 DNA: TGCGCCAGCAGCCAACAGGGGCTAGGTGGCTACGAGCAGTACTTC. This translates into CASSQQGLGGYEQYF.

This clone was picked up a small number of times. The J gene is TRBJ2-1, the V gene TRBV6-5; 7 bases map to TRBD1. The germline V gene has CDR1 MNHEY and CDR2 SVGAGI. The CDR3 covers 15 residues. V shed 4 bases and J 4 bases; nucleotides not matched to a gene: 7. CDR3 nucleotide sequence: TGTGCCAGCAGTTCCGGGACAGCCGAATACAATGAGCAGTTCTTC. Translating it yields CASSSGTAEYNEQFF.

This sequence joins TRBV15 and TRBJ2-3; a possible D gene is TRBD1 (6 bases). V was trimmed by 4 bases and J by 5 bases, leaving 16 bases between them. This CDR3 is 15 amino acids long. Germline assignment: CDR1 LNHNV and CDR2 YYDKDF (reference sequence). Written as DNA, the CDR3 is TGTGCCACCAGCACGCCCCCGGCAGGGGTAGATACGCAGTATTTT. Its translation is CATSTPPAGVDTQYF.

There are a few counts of this clone. The chain links TRBV6-5 to TRBJ2-5; tentative D call: TRBD2 (6 bases). The end of the DNA fits TRBJ2-7 better, so the J call may be wrong. The germline V gene has CDR1 MNHEY and CDR2 SVGAGI. There are 14 residues in the CDR3. CDR3 loop: CASTEDYNSYEQYF. CDR3 sequence (DNA): TGTGCCAGCACTGAGGACTACAACTCCTACGAGCAGTACTTC.

This clone was seen just once. The chain has TRBV9 and TRBJ2-2; perhaps TRBD2 as D (5 bases). The V end lost 4 bases, the J end lost 6 bases, and 13 bases lay between the germline ends. There are 14 residues in the CDR3. From germline, CDR1 is SGDLS and CDR2 YYNGEE. CDR3 region: CASSSRLIPGELFF. Here the CDR3 DNA reads TGTGCCAGCAGCTCCAGACTAATTCCCGGGGAGCTGTTTTTT.

This clone appeared a few times. V usage is TRBV9 and J usage is TRBJ2-3; no reliable D call. The V gene lost 0 bases and the J gene lost 1 base, with 9 bases spanning the gap. There are 15 residues in the CDR3. Germline CDR1 is SGDLS and CDR2 is YYNGEE. The CDR3: CASSVGNSGTDTQYF. The CDR3 nucleotides are TGTGCCAGCAGCGTAGGGAACAGTGGCACAGATACGCAGTATTTT.

Turning to this clone: A read error may account for a junction end that differs from germline. The V gene is TRBV7-8, the J gene TRBJ1-5, with TRBD1 matching 10 bases. The germline gives CDR1 SGHVS, CDR2 FQNEAQ. The CDR3 length is 19 residues. The CDR3, as DNA: TGTGCCAGCATCTTAGTGACAGGGGGCTTGGGGGGGAGCAATCAGCCCCAGCATTTT. This gives the protein CASILVTGGLGGSNQPQHF. The full variable domain, completed using reference TRBV7-8 and TRBJ1-5, is GAGVSQSPRYKVAKRGQDVALRCDPISGHVSLFWYQQALGQGPEFLTYFQNEAQLDKSGLPSDRFFAERPEGSVSTLKIQRTQQEDSAVYLCASILVTGGLGGSNQPQHFGDGTRLSIL.

The chain couples TRBV7-2 to TRBJ2-7; D is perhaps TRBD2 (7 bases). The CDR3 contains 14 residues. Germline V lookup: CDR1 SGHTA, CDR2 FQGNSA. With 3 bases removed from V and 6 bases from J, the gap between germline ends came to 15 bases. CDR3 loop: CASSLGGLGAEQYF. The CDR3, as DNA: TGTGCCAGCAGCTTGGGGGGGCTGGGGGCCGAGCAGTACTTC. The variable domain in full, with the rest retrieved from reference TRBV7-2 and TRBJ2-7, is GAGVSQSPSNKVTEKGKDVELRCDPISGHTALYWYRQSLGQGLEFLIYFQGNSAPDKSGLPSDRFSAERTGGSVSTLTIQRTQQEDSAVYLCASSLGGLGAEQYFGPGTRLTVT.

The chain joins TRBV27 to TRBJ1-2; the D gene is possibly TRBD1 (6 bases). Trimming shortened V by 4 bases and J by 4 bases, and 13 bases separated the two germline ends. Germline V gives CDR1 MNHEY, CDR2 SMNVEV (reference sequence). The CDR3 runs to 14 residues. CDR3 nucleotides: TGTGCCAGCAGTTCAACAGGGATCCCCTATGGCTACACCTTC. It specifies CASSSTGIPYGYTF.

This rearrangement joins TRBV7-9 to TRBJ2-1; 8 positions match TRBD1. Germline CDR1 reads SEHNR; CDR2 reads FQNEAQ (reference sequence). The CDR3 is 13 amino acids. The V gene end was trimmed by 5 bases and the J gene end by 7 bases; junction bases not matched to a gene: 4. CDR3 loop: CASSPTGANEQFF. The CDR3 DNA is TGTGCCAGCAGCCCGACAGGGGCGAATGAGCAGTTCTTC.

As regards this clone: At one end, the junction sequence differs from germline, possibly due to a read error. The genes are TRBV4-2 and TRBJ2-4; D possibly matches TRBD1 or TRBD2 (6 bases each). The germline gives CDR1 LGHNA, CDR2 YNFKEQ. CDR3 length equals 18 residues. The CDR3 loop is CAISQGGRGELAKNIQYF. CDR3 in DNA: TGTGCCATCAGCCAAGGGGGGCGAGGCGAACTAGCCAAAAACATTCAGTACTTC.

The chain has TRBV11-3 and TRBJ2-7; 7 bases are a match to TRBD1. V shed 5 bases, J shed 3 bases, and the junction held 7 bases outside the gene matches. The CDR3 is 14 residues long. Germline V CDR1 and CDR2: SGHNT, YENEEA. CDR3 region: CASSTYGQVYEQYF. In DNA, the CDR3 is TGTGCCAGCAGCACTTACGGACAGGTCTACGAGCAGTACTTC.

The chain recombines TRBV6-1 with TRBJ2-2, with 7 bases fitting TRBD1. With V trimmed by 8 bases and J by 6 bases, 6 bases remained unmatched. This CDR3 region has 13 residues. The germline V gene encodes CDR1 MNHNS and CDR2 SASEGT. The DNA of the CDR3 is TGTGCCAGCCTGGGACAGACCTCCGGGGAGCTGTTTTTT. Encoded protein: CASLGQTSGELFF.

The chain joins TRBV7-2 to TRBJ2-7, with D possibly matching TRBD2 (6 bases). Deletions cut 1 base from V and 0 bases from J, with 10 bases between. CDR3 length: 15 amino acids. The germline gives CDR1 SGHTA, CDR2 FQGNSA. CDR3 loop: CASSLVGRNSYEQYF. As DNA, the CDR3 is TGTGCCAGCAGCTTAGTAGGGAGGAACTCCTACGAGCAGTACTTC.

V usage is TRBV6-6 and J usage is TRBJ2-1, with 9 bases matching TRBD2. The CDR3 covers 15 residues. Germline lookup yields CDR1 MNHNY and CDR2 SVGAGI (reference sequence). Trimming removed 6 bases from V and 2 bases from J; junction bases left unmatched: 5. The CDR3 bases are TGTGCCAGCAGGGGTAGCGGGAGCACCTACAATGAGCAGTTCTTC. The encoded protein is CASRGSGSTYNEQFF.

The V gene is TRBV29-1, the J gene TRBJ2-1, with 9 bases aligning to TRBD2. The CDR3 spans 13 residues. The germline gives CDR1 SQVTM, CDR2 ANQGSEA. V lost 4 bases and J lost 3; bases outside the gene matches: 1. The CDR3 loop reads CSVGLADYNEQFF. CDR3 bases: TGCAGCGTTGGACTAGCGGACTACAATGAGCAGTTCTTC.